The 32 T cell receptor beta chains presented below share a single source sample, sequenced in a study of blood T cell repertoires in COVID-19. Clones were read by immunoSEQ multiplex PCR, and TCRdb kept only the in-frame ones, dropping some. The sample has around 72,000 clones, 88% seen once. The sequenced material came from peripheral blood. The receptors derive from a man aged 45 to 65 with acute or convalescent COVID-19.

This chain links TRBV29-1 with TRBJ1-1; 7 bases line up with TRBD1. CDR1 and CDR2 (germline): SQVTM, ANQGSEA. The trim removed 4 bases at V and 3 bases at J, leaving 2 bases unmatched. There are 12 residues in the CDR3. CDR3 amino acids: CSVGDRDTEAFF. The CDR3 DNA sequence: TGCAGCGTTGGTGACAGGGACACTGAAGCTTTCTTT. Full variable domain (missing parts from reference TRBV29-1 and TRBJ1-1): SAVISQKPSRDICQRGTSLTIQCQVDSQVTMMFWYRQQPGQSLTLIATANQGSEATYESGFVIDKFPISRPNLTFSTLTVSNMSPEDSSIYLCSVGDRDTEAFFGQGTRLTVV.

The chain couples TRBV10-3 to TRBJ2-3; 9 nucleotides line up with TRBD1. Germline assignment: CDR1 ENHRY and CDR2 SYGVKD. V was pared by 6 bases and J by 5 bases, with 9 bases of the junction left unmatched. CDR3 length equals 15 residues. DNA of the CDR3: TGTGCCATCAGGGCCGGGACAGGGAGTGTAGATACGCAGTATTTT. This translates into CAIRAGTGSVDTQYF.

The chain is built from TRBV19 and TRBJ1-4; the match to TRBD1 covers 7 bases. This CDR3 region has 14 residues. The J segment lost 7 bases and the V segment lost 5 bases, leaving 7 bases of the junction unmatched. The germline CDR1 and CDR2 sequences are LNHDA and SQIVND (reference sequence). The CDR3 region has the DNA TGTGCCAGTAGTGAGGGGGCTCACGGTGAAAAACTGTTTTTT. Protein: CASSEGAHGEKLFF.

This chain links TRBV11-2 with TRBJ1-1; D remains ambiguous. Germline V gene sequence: CDR1 SGHAT, CDR2 FQNNGV. This CDR3 has 16 residues. V was cut by 4 bases and J by 1 base, with 16 bases left in between. The CDR3 DNA is TGTGCCAGCAGCTACCTCCGGGGTCGGAGGAACACTGAAGCTTTCTTT. Residues: CASSYLRGRRNTEAFF.

The chain employs TRBV3-1 (or the pseudogene TRBV3-2) and TRBJ2-3; 10 positions agree with TRBD1. Trimming took 4 bases from V and 5 from J; bases not matched to a gene: 6. Germline V gives CDR1 LGHDT, CDR2 YNNKEL (reference sequence). The CDR3 consists of 15 residues. The CDR3: CASSPGTGELDTQYF. In DNA, the CDR3 is TGTGCCAGCAGCCCCGGGACAGGGGAGTTAGATACGCAGTATTTT.

The rearrangement uses TRBV9 and TRBJ2-3; TRBD2 aligns across 15 bases. The germline V gene has CDR1 SGDLS and CDR2 YYNGEE. The CDR3 loop spans 20 amino acids. Trimming took 0 bases from V and 5 from J; bases not matched to a gene: 13. The CDR3 coding sequence is TGTGCCAGCAGCGTAGTTGGACTAGCGGGGGGGCCTCGTTATGTAGATACGCAGTATTTT. Residues: CASSVVGLAGGPRYVDTQYF.

The rearrangement links TRBV30 to TRBJ2-7; 7 nucleotides match TRBD1. The V gene's germline CDR1 is GTSNPN and CDR2 SVGIG (reference sequence). CDR3 size: 12 residues. Germline trimming cut 3 bases from V and 6 bases from J; bases unmatched to any gene: 5. CDR3 amino acids: CAWSPRGLEQYF. Here the CDR3 DNA reads TGTGCCTGGAGCCCTAGGGGGCTCGAGCAGTACTTC.

This sequence joins TRBV5-1 and TRBJ2-5; TRBD1 aligns across 7 bases. This CDR3 spans 15 amino acids. CDR1 is SGHRS and CDR2 is YFSETQ in the germline V gene. After removal of 1 base from V and 1 base from J, the junction contained 4 bases not matched to a gene. CDR3 residues: CASSLYGDSQETQYF. Here the CDR3 DNA reads TGCGCCAGCAGCTTGTATGGGGACAGCCAAGAGACCCAGTACTTC.

The V and J genes are TRBV6-5 and TRBJ2-4; D is perhaps TRBD2 (5 bases). Between the trimmed V and J ends, which lost 1 base and 8 bases, there was a span of 12 bases. Germline V gene data show CDR1 as MNHEY and CDR2 as SVGAGI. The CDR3 consists of 14 residues. The CDR3 nucleotides read TGTGCCAGCAGTTACTTCCGGGAATCGGACATTCAGTACTTC. It is translated as CASSYFRESDIQYF.

The rearrangement joins TRBV28 to TRBJ2-7; no clear D gene. V gave up 1 base and J gave up 2 bases, with 3 bases separating them. CDR1 is MDHEN and CDR2 is SYDVKM in the germline V gene. This CDR3 is built from 12 residues. The CDR3 spells CASSLSTYEQYF. The CDR3 DNA reads as TGTGCCAGCAGTTTATCCACCTACGAGCAGTACTTC.

With regard to this clone: The sample has other DNA sequences that encode this CDR3 too. The chain links TRBV5-6 to TRBJ2-7; 7 bases match TRBD1. The length of the CDR3 is 14 residues. Looked up from germline, CDR1 is SGHDT and CDR2 is YYEEEE. V dropped 0 bases and J dropped 3; count of bases not matched to a gene: 3. CDR3 in amino acids: CASSLGQGGYEQYF. Here the CDR3 DNA reads TGTGCCAGCAGCTTGGGACAGGGTGGCTACGAGCAGTACTTC.

This clone showed up just once. The chain carries TRBV9 and TRBJ2-7; TRBD1 matches 9 bases. V lost 2 bases and J lost 3; bases outside the gene matches: 3. Germline CDR1 is SGDLS and CDR2 is YYNGEE. The CDR3 is 14 residues long. The CDR3 DNA is TGTGCCAGCAGCGTGGGACAGGGAGTCTACGAGCAGTACTTC. Translated: CASSVGQGVYEQYF. Combining the CDR3 with reference TRBV9 and TRBJ2-7 gives the whole variable domain DSGVTQTPKHLITATGQRVTLRCSPRSGDLSVYWYQQSLDQGLQFLIQYYNGEERAKGNILERFSAQQFPDLHSELNLSSLELGDSALYFCASSVGQGVYEQYFGPGTRLTVT.

The rearrangement joins TRBV7-2 to TRBJ2-5, with TRBD1 matching over 11 bases. Germline lookup yields CDR1 SGHTA and CDR2 FQGNSA. The CDR3 contains 15 residues. The V gene end was trimmed by 4 bases and the J gene end by 4 bases; junction bases not matched to a gene: 5. DNA for the CDR3: TGTGCCAGCAGCTCCCGGGACAGGGGGATAGAGACCCAGTACTTC. Amino acid sequence: CASSSRDRGIETQYF.

The chain carries TRBV11-3 and TRBJ2-1; D possibly corresponds to TRBD1 (6 bases). The germline CDR1 and CDR2 sequences are SGHNT and YENEEA. The V end was cut by 5 bases, the J end by 8 bases, with 10 bases between. This CDR3 spans 12 amino acids. CDR3 DNA: TGTGCCAGCAGCCAACAGGGATATGAGCAGTTCTTC. Translation gives CASSQQGYEQFF.

The chain combines TRBV5-1 with TRBJ2-1; a possible D gene is TRBD2 (5 bases). V lost 5 bases to trimming and J lost 7 bases, with 13 bases between them. Germline V gene lookup returns CDR1 SGHRS and CDR2 YFSETQ. The CDR3 totals 13 residues. This chain's CDR3 is CASSARGLNEQFF. CDR3 nucleotide sequence: TGCGCCAGCAGTGCACGGGGTTTGAATGAGCAGTTCTTC.

The chain carries TRBV5-6 and TRBJ2-7; 9 bases agree with TRBD1. CDR1 is SGHDT and CDR2 is YYEEEE in the germline V gene. V trimming: 5 bases; J trimming: 0 bases; junction bases outside the gene matches: 9. The CDR3 consists of 16 residues. The CDR3 coding sequence is TGTGCCAGCAGATCGGAGGGACAGGGTCACTCCTACGAGCAGTACTTC. Translation: CASRSEGQGHSYEQYF.

This clone appeared a single time. This sequence joins TRBV6-5 and TRBJ2-1, with 9 bases fitting TRBD2. The V and J ends lost 7 bases and 6 bases, in that order; junction bases with no gene match: 10. The CDR3 runs 15 residues. Germline V gives CDR1 MNHEY, CDR2 SVGAGI. The CDR3 DNA is TGTGCCAGCACCAGAGGGCTAGCGGGGATCAATGAGCAGTTCTTC. The encoded protein is CASTRGLAGINEQFF.

The V call is TRBV4-2, the J call TRBJ2-1, with 13 nucleotides matching TRBD2. The CDR3 contains 18 residues. Germline values: CDR1 LGHNA, CDR2 YNFKEQ. V was clipped by 2 bases and J by 0 bases; unmatched bases: 4. The CDR3 sequence is CASSQTSGGVSSYNEQFF. DNA of the CDR3: TGTGCCAGCAGCCAAACTAGCGGGGGGGTAAGCTCCTACAATGAGCAGTTCTTC.

The chain combines TRBV9 with TRBJ1-6; D is unclear. The V end was cut by 0 bases, the J end by 1 base, with 8 bases between. The germline gives CDR1 SGDLS, CDR2 YYNGEE. This CDR3 spans 16 amino acids. The CDR3: CASSVERDSYNSPLHF. The DNA for the CDR3 is TGTGCCAGCAGCGTAGAACGGGATTCCTATAATTCACCCCTCCACTTT.

This chain joins TRBV5-1 and TRBJ1-1; TRBD1 matches at 8 bases. Germline lookup yields CDR1 SGHRS and CDR2 YFSETQ. The length of the CDR3 is 15 residues. With 2 bases clipped from V and 1 base from J, the junction kept 4 bases outside the gene matches. CDR3 DNA: TGCGCCAGCAGCTTAATAGGACAGGGGAACACTGAAGCTTTCTTT. Protein product: CASSLIGQGNTEAFF.

This clone is medium-sized (0.01 to 0.1%) by share. The same CDR3 arises from other DNA sequences in this sample as well. This chain uses TRBV7-9 with TRBJ2-5; D might be TRBD1 (6 bases). The CDR3 has 13 amino acids. The ends were cut back, 1 base at V and 5 bases at J, with 8 bases in the middle. The V gene's germline CDR1 is SEHNR and CDR2 FQNEAQ (reference sequence). The CDR3 reads CASSLDRAETQYF. For the CDR3, the DNA is TGTGCCAGCAGCTTAGACAGGGCGGAGACCCAGTACTTC.

This chain uses TRBV6-2 or TRBV6-3 with TRBJ2-1, with no clear D. The germline V and J ends were trimmed by 6 bases and 5 bases, with 8 bases remaining between them. The CDR3 length is 12 residues. Germline-derived CDR1 and CDR2 are MNHEY and SVGEGT. The CDR3 DNA follows: TGTGCCAGCAGCTCTATGGACAATGAGCAGTTCTTC. As protein: CASSSMDNEQFF.

Here the CDR3 reads CASSPTGNQETQYF. Here the CDR3 DNA reads TGTGCCAGCAGCCCTACAGGAAACCAAGAGACCCAGTACTTC. The chain employs TRBV11-2 and TRBJ2-5; TRBD1 is a possible D gene (5 bases). The CDR3 has 14 residues. Germline loops: CDR1 SGHAT, CDR2 FQNNGV. V lost 5 bases, J lost 0 bases, and 10 bases lay in between.

V usage is TRBV7-6 and J usage is TRBJ2-7, with D uncertain. This CDR3 region has 10 residues. The V end lost 9 bases, the J end lost 2 bases, and 5 bases lay between the germline ends. CDR1 is SGHVS and CDR2 is FNYEAQ in the germline V gene. The CDR3 coding sequence is TGTGCCAGTAGAACCTACGAGCAGTACTTC. This sequence encodes CASRTYEQYF.

The genes are TRBV7-6 and TRBJ1-5, with 8 bases aligning to TRBD1. With V trimmed by 1 base and J by 4 bases, 0 bases remained unmatched. This CDR3 has 14 amino acids. Per the germline V gene, CDR1 is SGHVS and CDR2 is FNYEAQ. The CDR3 region has the DNA TGTGCCAGCAGCTTAGGACAGGGGAATCAGCCCCAGCATTTT. It translates to CASSLGQGNQPQHF. Combining the CDR3 with reference TRBV7-6 and TRBJ1-5 gives the whole variable domain GAGVSQSPRYKVTKRGQDVALRCDPISGHVSLYWYRQALGQGPEFLTYFNYEAQQDKSGLPNDRFSAERPEGSISTLTIQRTEQRDSAMYRCASSLGQGNQPQHFGDGTRLSIL.

V gene TRBV6-2 or TRBV6-3 combines with J gene TRBJ1-1; D might be TRBD1 (6 bases). Trimming took off 0 bases at V and 1 base at J, with 15 bases between the two ends. Germline CDR1 MNHEY, CDR2 SVGEGT. The CDR3 runs to 17 residues. The CDR3 DNA reads as TGTGCCAGCAGTTACTCGAGGTCAGGGGTTAGGAACACTGAAGCTTTCTTT. Protein product: CASSYSRSGVRNTEAFF.

The V gene is TRBV7-2, the J gene TRBJ2-2; 7 nucleotides line up with TRBD1. J gave up 7 bases and V 4 bases, and 6 bases lay outside the gene matches. Germline V gives CDR1 SGHTA, CDR2 FQGNSA. The CDR3 is 14 residues long. CDR3 nucleotides: TGTGCCAGCAGCTCCGGACAGGCCATCGGGGAGCTGTTTTTT. Translated: CASSSGQAIGELFF.

The chain uses TRBV25-1 and TRBJ1-1; 7 nucleotides line up with TRBD1. CDR1 and CDR2 from the germline V gene are MGHDK and SYGVNS. Unmatched junction bases numbered 7, after V lost 4 bases and J lost 5 bases. The CDR3 sequence is 14 residues long. The CDR3 spells CASSGQGVRTEAFF. CDR3 coding DNA: TGTGCCAGCAGTGGACAGGGAGTACGTACTGAAGCTTTCTTT.

The CDR3 DNA is TGTGCCACTGACGGGACAGGTCTTTTTCGGACTGAAGCTTTCTTT. Amino acid sequence: CATDGTGLFRTEAFF. V gene TRBV19 combines with J gene TRBJ1-1; 8 nucleotides match TRBD1. The CDR3 has 15 amino acids. Germline assignment: CDR1 LNHDA and CDR2 SQIVND (reference sequence). Germline trimming cut 10 bases from V and 5 bases from J; bases unmatched to any gene: 15.

There are a few counts of this clone. The genes are TRBV6-5 and TRBJ1-5, with a tentative D call TRBD1 (6 bases). Trimming took off 6 bases at V and 2 bases at J, with 14 bases between the two ends. The CDR3 is 15 amino acids. Germline values: CDR1 MNHEY, CDR2 SVGAGI. The CDR3 spells CASRPDRMGNQPQHF. The CDR3 nucleotides are TGTGCCAGCAGACCTGACAGGATGGGCAATCAGCCCCAGCATTTT.

The V and J genes are TRBV19 and TRBJ2-7; 7 bases match TRBD1. Germline values: CDR1 LNHDA, CDR2 SQIVND (reference sequence). The CDR3 consists of 14 residues. Trimming cost V 6 bases and J 2 bases; bases outside gene matches: 7. The CDR3 region is CASSIIDRAYEQYF. The CDR3 DNA reads as TGTGCCAGTAGCATAATTGACAGGGCCTACGAGCAGTACTTC.

In this sample, this clone turned up a few times. The gene calls are TRBV7-2 and TRBJ1-2; a weak D match, TRBD1 (5 bases). The CDR3 contains 12 residues. Germline CDR1 and CDR2: SGHTA and FQGNSA. V was trimmed by 1 base and J by 8 bases, leaving 8 bases between them. DNA for the CDR3: TGTGCCAGCAGCTTAGTCCAGGGCGGCTACACCTTC. Residues: CASSLVQGGYTF.